This T cell receptor (beta chain) was found in a study of blood T cell repertoires in COVID-19. The data were produced by immunoSEQ multiplex PCR, yet TCRdb's version contains in-frame clones alone and is incomplete. The repertoire holds 37,000 or so clones, with roughly 90% as singletons. The CDR3 spans 12 residues. With 11 bases clipped from V and 7 bases from J, the junction kept 9 bases outside the gene matches. Germline V CDR1 and CDR2: MDHEN, SYDVKM. This TCR came from a human donor in a cohort sampled during active COVID-19. V usage is TRBV28 and J usage is TRBJ2-7, with 9 nucleotides matching TRBD2. The source material was peripheral blood. The CDR3 is CAARLAGNEQYF. As DNA, the CDR3 is TGTGCCGCTAGGCTAGCGGGAAATGAGCAGTACTTC.